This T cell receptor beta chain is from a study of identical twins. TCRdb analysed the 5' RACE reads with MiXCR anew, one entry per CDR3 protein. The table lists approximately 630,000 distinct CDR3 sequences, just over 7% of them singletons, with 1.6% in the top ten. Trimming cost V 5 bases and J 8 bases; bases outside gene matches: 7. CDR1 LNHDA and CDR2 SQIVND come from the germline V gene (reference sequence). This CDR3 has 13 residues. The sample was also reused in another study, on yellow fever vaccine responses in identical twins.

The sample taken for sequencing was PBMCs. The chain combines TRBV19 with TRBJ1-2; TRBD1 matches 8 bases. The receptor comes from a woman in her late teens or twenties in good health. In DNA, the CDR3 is TGTGCCAGTAGTCCAAGACAGGGGCAGGGCTACACCTTC. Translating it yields CASSPRQGQGYTF.